The 9 T cell receptor beta chains in this list originate from one sample, sequenced in a study of blood T cell repertoires in COVID-19. Assay used: immunoSEQ multiplex PCR; TCRdb lists only in-frame clones, some missing. This table holds around 220,000 clones, roughly three quarters found once. Input material: peripheral blood. Receptors originate from a woman between 40 and 50 years old with active or convalescent COVID-19.

The rearrangement links TRBV4-2 to TRBJ1-6, with TRBD1 matching 9 bases. The CDR3 totals 15 residues. The germline V gene has CDR1 LGHNA and CDR2 YNFKEQ. V lost 7 bases and J lost 1; bases outside the gene matches: 2. The CDR3 nucleotides are TGTGCCAGCAAGGACAGGGGTTCCTATAATTCACCCCTCCACTTT. Its translation is CASKDRGSYNSPLHF.

This rearrangement joins TRBV7-9 to TRBJ1-3; TRBD1 matches 7 bases. The J segment lost 4 bases and the V segment lost 4 bases, leaving 4 bases of the junction unmatched. The CDR3 length is 14 residues. CDR1 SEHNR and CDR2 FQNEAQ come from the germline V gene (reference sequence). CDR3 nucleotides: TGTGCCAGCAGCTACAGGGGAATCGGAAACACCATATATTTT. Translating gives CASSYRGIGNTIYF.

The J gene is TRBJ2-7, the V gene TRBV28; no reliable D call. The CDR3 has 15 amino acids. Germline CDR1 is MDHEN and CDR2 is SYDVKM. V shed 3 bases and J shed 5 bases, with 17 bases lying between them. In nucleotides, the CDR3 is TGTGCCAGCAGTTTCTCACTATCAAGTCCCAACGAGCAGTACTTC. Its protein product is CASSFSLSSPNEQYF.

The chain joins TRBV5-4 to TRBJ2-5; 15 bases line up with TRBD2. The CDR3 loop spans 16 amino acids. Germline CDR1 and CDR2: SGHNT and YYREEE (reference sequence). J gave up 5 bases and V 4 bases, and 6 bases lay outside the gene matches. The CDR3 coding sequence is TGTGCCAGCAGCGCGGGACTAGCGGGGGGCCCGGAGACCCAGTACTTC. Protein sequence: CASSAGLAGGPETQYF.

The chain couples TRBV7-3 to TRBJ2-3; 8 positions match TRBD2. The length of the CDR3 is 13 residues. Trimming removed 6 bases from V and 1 base from J; junction bases left unmatched: 0. Germline V gene lookup returns CDR1 SGHTA and CDR2 FQGTGA. CDR3 sequence (DNA): TGTGCCAGCAGGCGGGGGGGCACAGATACGCAGTATTTT. Protein: CASRRGGTDTQYF. Combining the CDR3 with reference TRBV7-3 and TRBJ2-3 gives the whole variable domain GAGVSQTPSNKVTEKGKYVELRCDPISGHTALYWYRQSLGQGPEFLIYFQGTGAADDSGLPNDRFFAVRPEGSVSTLKIQRTERGDSAVYLCASRRGGTDTQYFGPGTRLTVL.

The V gene is TRBV9, the J gene TRBJ2-1; 8 nucleotides align to TRBD2. The length of the CDR3 is 15 residues. Looked up from germline, CDR1 is SGDLS and CDR2 is YYNGEE. V lost 2 bases, J lost 5 bases, and 6 bases stayed unmatched. CDR3 sequence reads: CASSVTLADHNEQFF. The CDR3 region has the DNA TGTGCCAGCAGCGTTACACTAGCGGATCACAATGAGCAGTTCTTC.

This chain uses TRBV28 with TRBJ2-3; D is perhaps TRBD2 (6 bases). Germline CDR1 and CDR2: MDHEN and SYDVKM. The CDR3 spans 14 residues. V gave up 6 bases and J gave up 1 base, with 11 bases separating them. CDR3 nucleotides: TGTGCCAGCAGCCGGGAGAGGGGCACAGATACGCAGTATTTT. Its translation is CASSRERGTDTQYF.

V gene TRBV11-3 combines with J gene TRBJ2-2, with 14 bases that match TRBD2. Germline lookup yields CDR1 SGHNT and CDR2 YENEEA. This CDR3 spans 15 amino acids. The J segment lost 8 bases and the V segment lost 5 bases, leaving 4 bases of the junction unmatched. In DNA form, the CDR3 reads TGTGCCAGCAGCCCAGGGACTAGCGGGGGAGGGGAGCTGTTTTTT. Translation: CASSPGTSGGGELFF.

The CDR3 spells CASSPQSPENSPLHF. The CDR3 DNA reads TGTGCCAGCTCACCCCAGAGTCCGGAGAATTCACCCCTCCACTTT. The chain recombines TRBV18 with TRBJ1-6; no definite D call. The V gene lost 3 bases and the J gene lost 7 bases, with 13 bases spanning the gap. Germline CDR1 is KGHSH and CDR2 is LQKENI. The length of the CDR3 is 15 residues. Drawing the rest from reference TRBV18 and TRBJ1-6, the complete variable domain is NAGVMQNPRHLVRRRGQEARLRCSPMKGHSHVYWYRQLPEEGLKFMVYLQKENIIDESGMPKERFSAEFPKEGPSILRIQQVVRGDSAAYFCASSPQSPENSPLHFGNGTRLTVT.